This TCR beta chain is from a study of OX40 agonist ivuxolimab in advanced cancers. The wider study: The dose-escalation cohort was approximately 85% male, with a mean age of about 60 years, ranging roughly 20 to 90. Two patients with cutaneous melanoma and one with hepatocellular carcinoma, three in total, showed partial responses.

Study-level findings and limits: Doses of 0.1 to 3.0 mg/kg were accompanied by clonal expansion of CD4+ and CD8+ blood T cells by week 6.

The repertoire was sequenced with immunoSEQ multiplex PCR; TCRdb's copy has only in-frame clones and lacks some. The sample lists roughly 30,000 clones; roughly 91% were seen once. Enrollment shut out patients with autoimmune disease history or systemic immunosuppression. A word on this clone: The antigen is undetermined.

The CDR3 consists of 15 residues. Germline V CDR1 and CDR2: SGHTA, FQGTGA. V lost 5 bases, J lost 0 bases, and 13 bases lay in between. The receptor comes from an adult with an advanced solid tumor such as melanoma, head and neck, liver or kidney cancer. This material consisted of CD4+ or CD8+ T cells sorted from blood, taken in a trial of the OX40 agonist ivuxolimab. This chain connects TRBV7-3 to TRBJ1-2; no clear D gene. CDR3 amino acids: CASSRTGSTNYGYTF. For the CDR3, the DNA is TGTGCCAGCAGCCGGACCGGGAGCACTAACTATGGCTACACCTTC.